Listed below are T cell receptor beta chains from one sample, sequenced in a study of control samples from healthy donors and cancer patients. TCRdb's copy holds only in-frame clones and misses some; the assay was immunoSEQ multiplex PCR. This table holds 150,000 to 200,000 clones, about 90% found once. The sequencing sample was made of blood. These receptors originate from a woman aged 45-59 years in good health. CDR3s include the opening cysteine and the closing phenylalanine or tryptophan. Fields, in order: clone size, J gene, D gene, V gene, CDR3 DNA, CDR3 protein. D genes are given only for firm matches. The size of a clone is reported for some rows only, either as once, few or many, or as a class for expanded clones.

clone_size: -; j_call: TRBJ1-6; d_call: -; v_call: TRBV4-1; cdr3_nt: TGCGCCAGCAGCTCGCCCGGAACAGCCAATTCACCCCTCCACTTT; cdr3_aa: CASSSPGTANSPLHF
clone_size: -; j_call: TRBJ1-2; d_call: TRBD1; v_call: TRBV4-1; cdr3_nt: TGCGCCAGCAGCCAAGATTACAGGGGTTGGGATGGCTACACCTTC; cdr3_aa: CASSQDYRGWDGYTF
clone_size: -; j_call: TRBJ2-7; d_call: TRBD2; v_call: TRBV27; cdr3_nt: TGTGCCAGCTGGGGACTAGCGGGGGAGCAGTACTTC; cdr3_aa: CASWGLAGEQYF
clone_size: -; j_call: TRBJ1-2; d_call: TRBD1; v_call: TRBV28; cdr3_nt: TGTGCCAGCAGTTTTGTATTTGGACAGGGCAATGGCTACACCTTC; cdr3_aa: CASSFVFGQGNGYTF
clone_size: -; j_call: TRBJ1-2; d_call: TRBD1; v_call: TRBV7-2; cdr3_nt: TGTGCCAGCAGCTTAGACAGGGGGTCGGGCTATGGCTACACCTTC; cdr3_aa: CASSLDRGSGYGYTF
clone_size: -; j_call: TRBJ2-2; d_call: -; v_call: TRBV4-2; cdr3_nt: TGTGCCAGCAGCCAAGTAGTGGGGGGAGACACCGGGGAGCTGTTTTTT; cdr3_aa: CASSQVVGGDTGELFF
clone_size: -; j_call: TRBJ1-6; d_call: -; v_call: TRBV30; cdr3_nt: TGTGCCTGGACAAGGATTGATAATTCACCCCTCCACTTT; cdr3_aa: CAWTRIDNSPLHF
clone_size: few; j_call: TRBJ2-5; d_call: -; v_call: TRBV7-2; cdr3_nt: TGTGCCAGCAGCTCCGAAGACCCTTGGGTAGAGACCCAGTACTTC; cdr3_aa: CASSSEDPWVETQYF
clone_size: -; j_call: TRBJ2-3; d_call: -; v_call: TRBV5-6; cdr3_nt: TGTGCCAGCACTCTGGGACTCAGGGGCTGGGGAGATACGCAGTATTTT; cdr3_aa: CASTLGLRGWGDTQYF
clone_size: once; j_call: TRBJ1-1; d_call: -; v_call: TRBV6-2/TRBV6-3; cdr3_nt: TGTGCCAGCAGTTTTGATGCCATGAACACTGAAGCTTTCTTT; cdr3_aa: CASSFDAMNTEAFF
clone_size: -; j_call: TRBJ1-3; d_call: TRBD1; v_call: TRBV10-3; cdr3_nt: TGTGCCATCGGAGACAGGGGGCTTAACACCATATATTTT; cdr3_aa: CAIGDRGLNTIYF
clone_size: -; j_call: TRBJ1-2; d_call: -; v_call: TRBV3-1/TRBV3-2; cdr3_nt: TGTGCCAGCAGCGCAGAAGGGGGTTCCGACTACACCTTC; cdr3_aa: CASSAEGGSDYTF
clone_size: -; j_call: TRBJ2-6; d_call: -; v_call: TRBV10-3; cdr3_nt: TGTGCCATCAGTGAGTCGTCGGTCTCTGGGGCCAACGTCCTGACTTTC; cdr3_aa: CAISESSVSGANVLTF
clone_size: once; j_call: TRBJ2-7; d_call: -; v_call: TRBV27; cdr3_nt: TGTGCCAGTATGCGCAGCCAGGAGTTGATTAGCCGGACGAGCTCCTACGAGCAGTACTTC; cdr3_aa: CASMRSQELISRTSSYEQYF
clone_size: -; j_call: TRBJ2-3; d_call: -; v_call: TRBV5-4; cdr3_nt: TGTGCCAGCAGCTCCGGGGGGCTCGCGACAGATACGCAGTATTTT; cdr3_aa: CASSSGGLATDTQYF
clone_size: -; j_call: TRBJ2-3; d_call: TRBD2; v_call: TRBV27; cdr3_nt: TGTGCCAGCAGTTTAGGGCTGGGACTACGCACAGATACGCAGTATTTT; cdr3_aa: CASSLGLGLRTDTQYF
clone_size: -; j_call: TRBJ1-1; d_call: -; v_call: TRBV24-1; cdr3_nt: TGTGCCACCAGTGACCCAAGACGGCCCACTGAAGCTTTCTTT; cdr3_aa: CATSDPRRPTEAFF
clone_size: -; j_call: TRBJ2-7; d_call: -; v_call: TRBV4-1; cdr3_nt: TGCGCCAGCAGCCAAGTTCCCAGGGCGACCTACGAGCAGTACTTC; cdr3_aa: CASSQVPRATYEQYF
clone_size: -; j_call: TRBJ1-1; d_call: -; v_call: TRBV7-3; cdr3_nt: TGTGCCAGCAGCCAAGACGGGAACACTGAAGCTTTCTTT; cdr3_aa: CASSQDGNTEAFF
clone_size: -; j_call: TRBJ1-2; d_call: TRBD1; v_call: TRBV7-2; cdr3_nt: TGTGCCAGCAGCTCCGGTCCGGGACAGGGAGCCGATGGCTACACCTTC; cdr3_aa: CASSSGPGQGADGYTF
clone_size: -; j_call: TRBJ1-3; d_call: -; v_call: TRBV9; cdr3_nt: TGTGCCAGCAGCGATCGAAAAAGGGGCTCTGGAAACACCATATATTTT; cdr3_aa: CASSDRKRGSGNTIYF
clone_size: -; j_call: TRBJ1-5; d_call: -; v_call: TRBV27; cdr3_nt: TGTGCCAGCAGCAAATCCGGGGCGCGGGCCCAGCATTTT; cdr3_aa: CASSKSGARAQHF
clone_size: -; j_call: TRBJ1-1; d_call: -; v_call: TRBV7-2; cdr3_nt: TGTGCCAGCAGCTTAGCGTCGGGGTGGGATGAAGCTTTCTTT; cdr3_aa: CASSLASGWDEAFF
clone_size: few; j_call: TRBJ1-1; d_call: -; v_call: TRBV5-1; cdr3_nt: TGCGCCAGCAGCCCTGGGGGGGCCAACACTGAAGCTTTCTTT; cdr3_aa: CASSPGGANTEAFF
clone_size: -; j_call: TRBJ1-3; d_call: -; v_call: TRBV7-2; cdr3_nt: TGTGCCAGCAGCCGTGCGGGCAGGGCCTCTGGAAACACCATATATTTT; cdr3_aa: CASSRAGRASGNTIYF
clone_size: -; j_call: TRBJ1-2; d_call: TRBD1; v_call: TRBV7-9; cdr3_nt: TGTGCCAGCAGCCCCGGGACAGAACTTCATGGCTACACCTTC; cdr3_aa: CASSPGTELHGYTF
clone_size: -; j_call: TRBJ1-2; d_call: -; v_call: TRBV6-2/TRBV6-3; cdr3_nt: TGTGCCAGCAGCACCGGGGTGCGAGAAAGTGGCTACACCTTC; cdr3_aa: CASSTGVRESGYTF
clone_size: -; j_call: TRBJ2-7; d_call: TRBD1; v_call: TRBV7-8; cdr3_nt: TGTGCCAGCAGCTTATCTCCCGAGGGGGCCGAGCAGTACTTC; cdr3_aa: CASSLSPEGAEQYF
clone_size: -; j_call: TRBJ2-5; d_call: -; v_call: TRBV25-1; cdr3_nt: TGTGCCAGCAGCCGAACCACGACACCACAAGAGACCCAGTACTTC; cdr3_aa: CASSRTTTPQETQYF